This entry lists 14 T cell receptor beta chains sequenced from one sample in a study of lymphopenia after photon versus proton radiotherapy. Produced via immunoSEQ multiplex PCR; TCRdb's table is partial and in-frame only. The sample holds around 66,000 clones, about 86% seen once. The material sequenced was peripheral blood, taken from a patient treated with photon-based radiotherapy. Receptor source: a man in his forties or fifties with gastric cancer.

This clone was detected a few times. V gene TRBV10-3 combines with J gene TRBJ2-7, with D hard to call. Germline V gene lookup returns CDR1 ENHRY and CDR2 SYGVKD. Trimming pared 6 bases from V and 2 bases from J, leaving 5 bases between. This CDR3 spans 11 amino acids. CDR3 loop: CAIRDAYEQYF. The CDR3 nucleotides read TGTGCCATCAGGGATGCCTACGAGCAGTACTTC.

V gene TRBV7-2 combines with J gene TRBJ1-2; D is perhaps TRBD1 (5 bases). The CDR3 runs 15 residues. The germline CDR1 and CDR2 sequences are SGHTA and FQGNSA. V lost 5 bases, J lost 4 bases, and 17 bases lay in between. This CDR3 is CASSPGGLVFYGYTF. CDR3 coding DNA: TGTGCCAGCAGCCCCGGGGGGTTGGTTTTCTATGGCTACACCTTC.

J is TRBJ1-6 and V is TRBV5-1; D unclear. V was pared by 0 bases and J by 10 bases, with 17 bases between. This CDR3 region has 16 residues. The germline CDR1 and CDR2 sequences are SGHRS and YFSETQ. The CDR3 loop is CASSLALGVMESPLHF. The CDR3 nucleotides are TGCGCCAGCAGCTTGGCCCTGGGTGTCATGGAGTCACCCCTCCACTTT.

This chain uses TRBV5-4 with TRBJ2-7; the match to TRBD1 covers 7 bases. The CDR3 has 13 residues. Germline-derived CDR1 and CDR2 are SGHNT and YYREEE (reference sequence). With V trimmed by 3 bases and J by 7 bases, 7 bases remained unmatched. The CDR3 nucleotides read TGTGCCAGCAGCTCCACAGGGGTCAAAGAGCAGTACTTC. Amino acids: CASSSTGVKEQYF. The full variable domain, its missing parts supplied by reference TRBV5-4 and TRBJ2-7, is ETGVTQSPTHLIKTRGQQVTLRCSSQSGHNTVSWYQQALGQGPQFIFQYYREEENGRGNFPPRFSGLQFPNYSSELNVNALELDDSALYLCASSSTGVKEQYFGPGTRLTVT.

The V and J genes are TRBV19 and TRBJ1-4, with D uncertain. Germline loops: CDR1 LNHDA, CDR2 SQIVND (reference sequence). The CDR3 runs 14 residues. V was trimmed by 3 bases and J by 7 bases, leaving 12 bases between them. The CDR3 DNA sequence: TGTGCCAGTAGTATCGGCGGCGGAGGTGAAAAACTGTTTTTT. Translation: CASSIGGGGEKLFF.

J is TRBJ2-5 and V is TRBV7-6; TRBD1 matches 9 bases. The CDR3 loop spans 15 amino acids. V shed 5 bases, J shed 5 bases, and the junction held 9 bases outside the gene matches. Germline V gene lookup returns CDR1 SGHVS and CDR2 FNYEAQ. The CDR3, as DNA: TGTGCCAGCAGCCTCCCGGACAGGGGCGGTGAGACCCAGTACTTC. Amino acids: CASSLPDRGGETQYF.

V is TRBV7-9 and J is TRBJ1-1; weak D call: TRBD1 (6 bases). CDR3 length equals 14 residues. Per the germline V gene, CDR1 is SEHNR and CDR2 is FQNEAQ (reference sequence). V lost 8 bases to trimming and J lost 0 bases, with 13 bases between them. CDR3 sequence reads: CASQQGFVNTEAFF. The CDR3, as DNA: TGTGCCAGCCAACAGGGTTTTGTGAACACTGAAGCTTTCTTT.

This clone has only a few counts. The rearrangement uses TRBV5-5 and TRBJ2-4; possible D gene TRBD2, 6 bases. Trimming removed 4 bases from V and 8 bases from J, with 13 bases in between. In germline, CDR1 is SGHKS, CDR2 YYEKEE (reference sequence). CDR3 length: 13 residues. Written as DNA, the CDR3 is TGTGCCAGCAGCGGGGGTCCTAGCGACATTCAGTACTTC. Translation: CASSGGPSDIQYF.

The chain combines TRBV21-1 with TRBJ1-5. TRBV21-1 represents a pseudogene. This CDR3 is 15 amino acids long. CDR3 protein: CASSRPTRSNQPQHF. The CDR3 DNA is TGTGCCAGCAGCAGACCGACGAGGAGCAATCAGCCCCAGCATTTT.

V and J are TRBV4-2 and TRBJ2-3, with 7 bases aligning to TRBD1. CDR3 length equals 15 residues. Germline V gene data show CDR1 as LGHNA and CDR2 as YNFKEQ. V gave up 3 bases and J gave up 0 bases; unmatched junction bases: 3. The CDR3 bases are TGTGCCAGCAGCCAGCCGACAGGGAGCACAGATACGCAGTATTTT. This sequence encodes CASSQPTGSTDTQYF.

The chain uses TRBV18 and TRBJ1-1; weak D call: TRBD1 (5 bases). CDR3 length: 15 amino acids. Germline CDR1 KGHSH, CDR2 LQKENI. Trimming shortened V by 2 bases and J by 5 bases, and 15 bases separated the two germline ends. CDR3 coding DNA: TGTGCCAGCTCACCAGAAAGGGGAGGCGGGACTGAAGCTTTCTTT. Residues: CASSPERGGGTEAFF.

V gene TRBV5-4 combines with J gene TRBJ2-2; D gene ambiguous. Germline V gene data show CDR1 as SGHNT and CDR2 as YYREEE (reference sequence). V shed 4 bases and J shed 4 bases, with 14 bases lying between them. The CDR3 sequence is 15 residues long. The CDR3 DNA follows: TGTGCCAGCAGCCCAAGTATAAGTTCCACCGGGGAGCTGTTTTTT. This codes for CASSPSISSTGELFF.

This chain links TRBV18 with TRBJ2-7; D is possibly TRBD2 (5 bases). Germline lookup yields CDR1 KGHSH and CDR2 LQKENI. Trimming shortened V by 6 bases and J by 0 bases, and 15 bases separated the two germline ends. The CDR3 has 15 residues. CDR3 loop: CASSLGAPSSYEQYF. The DNA of the CDR3 is TGTGCCAGCTCCCTGGGAGCGCCTAGCTCCTACGAGCAGTACTTC.

In DNA form, the CDR3 reads TGTGCCAGCAGCGTAGCCCCGGGAGTGAACACTGAAGCTTTCTTT. Protein: CASSVAPGVNTEAFF. V is TRBV9 and J is TRBJ1-1; no reliable D call. This CDR3 is built from 15 residues. V lost 0 bases, J lost 0 bases, and 9 bases lay in between. Per the germline V gene, CDR1 is SGDLS and CDR2 is YYNGEE.